Below are 28 T cell receptor beta chains sequenced from a single sample in a study of cytomegalovirus exposure and HLA in healthy donors. The study ran its PCR with 60 Vbeta and 13 Jbeta primers. The assay was immunoSEQ multiplex PCR, and TCRdb's table has in-frame clones only and misses some. The data show about 130,000 clones, with about three quarters seen just once and about 3.7% held by the top ten. Sequenced: PBMCs. Every receptor here comes from a male donor in good health and CMV-seronegative.

The V call is TRBV7-9, the J call TRBJ1-2; the match to TRBD1 covers 8 bases. The CDR3 extends over 15 amino acids. Germline V gene data show CDR1 as SEHNR and CDR2 as FQNEAQ (reference sequence). The V and J ends lost 4 bases and 8 bases, in that order; junction bases with no gene match: 12. The CDR3 DNA is TGTGCCAGCAGCTCTTTCGATCAGGGGGCGCGAGGCTACACCTTC. Its translation: CASSSFDQGARGYTF. The entire variable domain, with the rest obtained from reference TRBV7-9 and TRBJ1-2, is as follows: DTGVSQNPRHKITKRGQNVTFRCDPISEHNRLYWYRQTLGQGPEFLTYFQNEAQLEKSRLLSDRFSAERPKGSFSTLEIQRTEQGDSAMYLCASSSFDQGARGYTFGSGTRLTVV.

The chain joins TRBV19 to TRBJ2-6, with 11 bases fitting TRBD2. The CDR3 covers 18 residues. Germline V lookup: CDR1 LNHDA, CDR2 SQIVND (reference sequence). The V segment lost 7 bases and the J segment 0 bases; nucleotides outside the gene matches: 8. The CDR3 sequence is CASTSGLAGSSGANVLTF. Written as DNA, the CDR3 is TGTGCCAGTACCTCAGGACTAGCGGGCAGCTCTGGGGCCAACGTCCTGACTTTC.

The gene calls are TRBV19 and TRBJ2-7; 9 positions agree with TRBD2. The germline V gene has CDR1 LNHDA and CDR2 SQIVND (reference sequence). V shed 3 bases and J 5 bases; nucleotides not matched to a gene: 5. The CDR3 runs to 14 residues. CDR3 in DNA: TGTGCCAGTAGTATGACGGGACTAGCAGACGAGCAGTACTTC. It translates to CASSMTGLADEQYF.

The chain carries TRBV27 and TRBJ1-2, with TRBD1 identical over 7 bases. The CDR3 sequence is 15 residues long. Trimming removed 6 bases from V and 5 bases from J; junction bases left unmatched: 12. Looked up from germline, CDR1 is MNHEY and CDR2 is SMNVEV (reference sequence). The CDR3 bases are TGTGCCAGCAGCCGACAGGGATTATCTCCGTATGGCTACACCTTC. It encodes CASSRQGLSPYGYTF.

This sequence joins TRBV6-1 and TRBJ2-3, with 12 bases fitting TRBD2. Germline lookup yields CDR1 MNHNS and CDR2 SASEGT. The CDR3 runs 15 residues. The J segment lost 3 bases and the V segment lost 8 bases, leaving 6 bases of the junction unmatched. As DNA, the CDR3 is TGTGCCAGCGCCGGACTAGCGGGGATAACAGATACGCAGTATTTT. It translates to CASAGLAGITDTQYF.

The genes are TRBV30 and TRBJ2-2; 9 bases fit TRBD2. Germline V gives CDR1 GTSNPN, CDR2 SVGIG (reference sequence). There are 15 residues in the CDR3. Trimming cost V 0 bases and J 7 bases; bases outside gene matches: 6. The CDR3 reads CAWSVLAGVGGELFF. Written as DNA, the CDR3 is TGTGCCTGGAGTGTTTTAGCGGGAGTAGGCGGGGAGCTGTTTTTT.

This clone has only a few counts. CDR3: CASSGGTWQPQHF. In nucleotides, the CDR3 is TGTGCCAGCAGCGGGGGGACTTGGCAGCCCCAGCATTTT. The chain joins TRBV6-1 to TRBJ1-5, with D possibly being TRBD1 (5 bases). V was pared by 6 bases and J by 7 bases, with 13 bases between. This CDR3 is built from 13 residues. Germline CDR1 is MNHNS and CDR2 is SASEGT.

This chain connects TRBV14 to TRBJ1-2; weak D call: TRBD1 (6 bases). The germline CDR1 and CDR2 sequences are SGHDN and FVKESK. V lost 5 bases and J 8 bases, leaving 12 bases between the germline ends. The CDR3 covers 12 residues. CDR3 DNA sequence: TGTGCCAGCAGCAGGGGGTCGGGAGGCTACACCTTC. Its protein is CASSRGSGGYTF. Looking up the rest from reference TRBV14 and TRBJ1-2 gives the full variable domain: EAGVTQFPSHSVIEKGQTVTLRCDPISGHDNLYWYRRVMGKEIKFLLHFVKESKQDESGMPNNRFLAERTGGTYSTLKVQPAELEDSGVYFCASSRGSGGYTFGSGTRLTVV.

The rearrangement uses TRBV5-1 and TRBJ2-2; 9 positions agree with TRBD2. V shed 0 bases and J 5 bases; nucleotides not matched to a gene: 14. The V gene's germline CDR1 is SGHRS and CDR2 YFSETQ. The CDR3 length is 19 residues. Here the CDR3 reads CASSLELAGRGTVTGELFF. Here the CDR3 DNA reads TGCGCCAGCAGCTTGGAGCTAGCGGGAAGAGGGACCGTGACCGGGGAGCTGTTTTTT.

V gene TRBV18 combines with J gene TRBJ1-1; D is perhaps TRBD1 (5 bases). Germline assignment: CDR1 KGHSH and CDR2 LQKENI. The CDR3 spans 14 residues. V gave up 5 bases and J gave up 2 bases, with 12 bases separating them. The CDR3 DNA reads as TGTGCCAGCTCAAAGACAGACGATAACACTGAAGCTTTCTTT. This encodes CASSKTDDNTEAFF.

The chain uses TRBV29-1 and TRBJ1-2, with D uncertain. The V and J ends lost 1 base and 0 bases respectively, with 9 bases between them. The length of the CDR3 is 14 residues. Germline lookup yields CDR1 SQVTM and CDR2 ANQGSEA. The CDR3, as DNA: TGCAGCGTTGAAGTCCAGAAAGCTAACTATGGCTACACCTTC. Translated: CSVEVQKANYGYTF.

This rearrangement joins TRBV10-3 to TRBJ2-7; no reliable D call. CDR1 and CDR2 from the germline V gene are ENHRY and SYGVKD. Trimming shortened V by 6 bases and J by 0 bases, and 12 bases separated the two germline ends. This CDR3 has 14 amino acids. CDR3 nucleotides: TGTGCCATCAGGGTAGACAATTTCTCCTACGAGCAGTACTTC. Translation gives CAIRVDNFSYEQYF.

The gene calls are TRBV5-8 and TRBJ1-2, with 8 bases fitting TRBD1. The CDR3 covers 16 residues. The ends lost 0 bases at V and 8 bases at J; junction bases unmatched: 12. Germline-derived CDR1 and CDR2 are SGHTS and YDEGEE. CDR3 in DNA: TGTGCCAGCAGCTTGGGGGTAGACAGGGGAGCTTCCGGCTACACCTTC. Protein product: CASSLGVDRGASGYTF.

The V gene is TRBV4-3, the J gene TRBJ2-5; TRBD1 is a possible D gene (5 bases). V lost 1 base and J 2 bases, leaving 8 bases between the germline ends. The CDR3 has 14 residues. Germline CDR1 and CDR2: LGHNA and YSLEER. DNA for the CDR3: TGCGCCAGCAGCCAAGTTGGGGCTCAAGAGACCCAGTACTTC. This sequence encodes CASSQVGAQETQYF.

The chain has TRBV18 and TRBJ2-7; TRBD1 agrees at 10 bases. This CDR3 has 15 residues. CDR1 is KGHSH and CDR2 is LQKENI in the germline V gene. With V trimmed by 0 bases and J by 5 bases, 4 bases remained unmatched. DNA for the CDR3: TGTGCCAGCTCACCACCGGGACAGGGGATCAACGAGCAGTACTTC. This gives the protein CASSPPGQGINEQYF.

V gene TRBV6-1 combines with J gene TRBJ2-2; 8 bases are shared with TRBD2. The germline V gene encodes CDR1 MNHNS and CDR2 SASEGT. V lost 5 bases and J lost 1; bases outside the gene matches: 3. The CDR3 is 15 amino acids. The CDR3 nucleotides read TGTGCCAGCAGTTCCCGGGGGGGGAACACCGGGGAGCTGTTTTTT. This codes for CASSSRGGNTGELFF.

The chain couples TRBV7-8 to TRBJ2-5; the D gene is possibly TRBD2 (6 bases). Trimming shortened V by 2 bases and J by 2 bases, and 18 bases separated the two germline ends. Germline CDR1 and CDR2: SGHVS and FQNEAQ. The CDR3 runs 17 residues. DNA of the CDR3: TGTGCCAGCAGCTTATTGCTCGGCGGGGATACTCAAGAGACCCAGTACTTC. Protein product: CASSLLLGGDTQETQYF.

This clone appeared a few times. The chain has TRBV4-3 and TRBJ1-1; the match to TRBD1 covers 11 bases. This CDR3 is 14 amino acids long. J lost 5 bases, V lost 4 bases, and 3 bases had no gene match. The germline CDR1 and CDR2 sequences are LGHNA and YSLEER. CDR3 protein: CASSPGTGGTEAFF. The CDR3 coding sequence is TGCGCCAGCAGCCCGGGGACAGGGGGGACTGAAGCTTTCTTT.

The rearrangement uses TRBV18 and TRBJ2-5; TRBD2 is a possible D gene (6 bases). This CDR3 comprises 12 residues. From germline, CDR1 is KGHSH and CDR2 LQKENI. Trimming took 5 bases from V and 4 from J, leaving 8 bases between them. CDR3 sequence (DNA): TGTGCCAGCTCAGGGACTGGAGAGACCCAGTACTTC. As protein: CASSGTGETQYF.

The chain uses TRBV7-3 and TRBJ2-1, with D maybe TRBD2 (6 bases). The CDR3 runs 12 residues. V dropped 4 bases and J dropped 7 bases, with 8 bases sitting between them. Germline V gene sequence: CDR1 SGHTA, CDR2 FQGTGA. The CDR3 DNA sequence: TGTGCCAGCAGCTCGGGGGTGAATGAGCAGTTCTTC. This sequence encodes CASSSGVNEQFF.

V usage is TRBV5-4 and J usage is TRBJ2-2, with TRBD2 matching over 14 bases. Germline assignment: CDR1 SGHNT and CDR2 YYREEE (reference sequence). Germline trimming cut 4 bases from V and 6 bases from J; bases unmatched to any gene: 5. The CDR3 is made up of 16 amino acids. In nucleotides, the CDR3 is TGTGCCAGCAGCCCGGAGGGACTAGCGGGAGCCGGGGAGCTGTTTTTT. Translation: CASSPEGLAGAGELFF.

The J gene is TRBJ1-6, the V gene TRBV6-4; D is uncertain. This CDR3 comprises 15 residues. V was clipped by 6 bases and J by 6 bases, with 15 bases between them. The germline V gene encodes CDR1 MRHNA and CDR2 SNTAGT. In nucleotides, the CDR3 is TGTGCCAGCAGGCAGGAGGGTTCGGTTAATTCACCCCTCCACTTT. Translation gives CASRQEGSVNSPLHF.

The V and J genes are TRBV7-8 and TRBJ2-4, with D maybe TRBD2 (6 bases). Germline CDR1 reads SGHVS; CDR2 reads FQNEAQ. Trimming shortened V by 5 bases and J by 5 bases, and 19 bases separated the two germline ends. CDR3 length: 16 amino acids. CDR3 amino acids: CASSARRGQRENIQYF. Written as DNA, the CDR3 is TGTGCCAGCAGCGCCCGCCGGGGTCAGCGGGAAAACATTCAGTACTTC.

This clone appeared a single time. The chain links TRBV19 to TRBJ2-7, with TRBD2 matching 8 bases. The CDR3 is made up of 15 amino acids. The ends lost 4 bases at V and 6 bases at J; junction bases unmatched: 11. Germline V gene sequence: CDR1 LNHDA, CDR2 SQIVND (reference sequence). CDR3 bases: TGTGCCAGTAGTAGGTTTAGCGGGATGCGGATCGAGCAGTACTTC. It codes for CASSRFSGMRIEQYF.

The chain joins TRBV7-9 to TRBJ1-5; D unclear. Germline loops: CDR1 SEHNR, CDR2 FQNEAQ (reference sequence). This CDR3 is built from 17 residues. The V end lost 5 bases, the J end lost 4 bases, and 21 bases lay between the germline ends. CDR3 protein: CASSPGVGVIGNQPQHF. The CDR3 bases are TGTGCCAGCAGCCCCGGGGTAGGAGTGATAGGAAATCAGCCCCAGCATTTT.

In its sample, this clone was seen a few times. The V gene is TRBV7-3, the J gene TRBJ2-5; a weak D match, TRBD1 (6 bases). Deletions cut 4 bases from V and 4 bases from J, with 10 bases between. The CDR3 is made up of 13 amino acids. The germline CDR1 and CDR2 sequences are SGHTA and FQGTGA. The CDR3 loop reads CASSSGTLETQYF. For the CDR3, the DNA is TGTGCCAGCAGCTCCGGGACATTAGAGACCCAGTACTTC.

The V gene is TRBV29-1, the J gene TRBJ2-1, with TRBD2 matching over 8 bases. Per the germline V gene, CDR1 is SQVTM and CDR2 is ANQGSEA. The CDR3 spans 15 residues. The junction had 8 bases not matched to a gene; V was cut back by 5 bases and J by 2 bases. The DNA of the CDR3 is TGCAGCGTTACACCGACTAGCGAACCCTACAATGAGCAGTTCTTC. This sequence encodes CSVTPTSEPYNEQFF.

The chain joins TRBV27 to TRBJ2-1, with TRBD1 as a possible D gene (5 bases). CDR3 length equals 15 residues. The V gene lost 6 bases and the J gene lost 0 bases, with 12 bases spanning the gap. Germline CDR1 and CDR2: MNHEY and SMNVEV (reference sequence). The CDR3: CASRTDSSSYNEQFF. In DNA form, the CDR3 reads TGTGCCAGCAGAACCGACAGCAGCTCCTACAATGAGCAGTTCTTC.